What follows is one T cell receptor beta chain and its context. Its antigen remains undetermined. A junction boundary mismatches the germline segment, possibly from a read error. These data come from a study of blood T cells in healthy people across ages (dated by TCRdb to between 2014 and 2017). Turning to the overall study: Template switching captured roughly one uniquely barcoded TCR beta cDNA molecule per two T cells in model experiments. The donors were divided into four age groups: young (average around 16 years), middle-aged (under 40), aged (about 61) and long-lived (about 79). Age-related changes in TCR beta repertoire diversity were measured in the study by deep sequencing normalized with unique cDNA molecular identifiers. Two additional independent replicas of 1 million unique cDNA reads from the same blood draw were analyzed for two donors (one aged 18 to 30 and one aged 80 or older). To avoid experimental bias, donors of different ages were spread randomly across the sequencing lanes.

Libraries were prepared through 5' RACE. Sequencing was performed on an Illumina HiSeq 2500. A second PCR of roughly 7 to 11 cycles was performed with a sample-barcoded 5' primer and a J-beta primer mix. A unique molecular identifier was introduced onto each TCR beta cDNA molecule by a template-switch 5' adaptor carrying 12 random nucleotides. Each sample yielded at least 3 million CDR3-containing paired-end reads. First-strand cDNA synthesis was performed from all RNA using the Mint cDNA synthesis kit, with priming by a TRBC-specific oligonucleotide. Following uracil-DNA glycosylase treatment, all cDNA underwent a first 18-cycle PCR with the universal primers M1SS and BC2_uni_R. Per the authors' processing: For normalization, 1 million high-quality reads were randomly selected from each sample, with every read carrying a distinct molecular identifier. Reads with shared molecular identifiers were discarded instead of being binned into consensus sequences. CDR3 identification, clonotype clustering and error correction used MiTCR with a Q25 quality threshold and the strictest error-elimination algorithm. A nonparametric unseen species model with Euler transformation was used to estimate a lower bound on total TCR beta diversity. The public reads were quality trimmed at Q25 with fastp and then assembled into clones with MiXCR by TCRdb, keeping productive beta chains. Each entry is one CDR3 protein sequence, shown with its most common DNA and genes. The V and J calls come from TCRdb's annotation, not from the publication. This sample holds around 1,500,000 distinct CDR3 sequences; approximately 28% were observed only once. The ten largest clones capture less than 9.5% of the sample.

What the authors observed across the whole study: As age increased, observed TCR beta diversity per million T cells dropped in a roughly linear way, and a significant reduction was already evident by age around 41. Conclusive comparison of naive and antigen-experienced compartments was prevented by the profiling of bulk unsorted PBMCs. Total diversity estimates from one million sequenced T cells were considered lower bounds and underestimates. The long-lived group showed more naive CD4+ T cells, fewer expanded clones and increased TCR diversity than the aged group, suggesting age selection. Because donor CMV infection status was unknown, age-related changes in expanded clonotypes were potentially confounded. There was a strong correlation between observed TCR beta diversity and the percentage of naive T cells measured by flow cytometry.

The roughly 38 donors, aged about 6 to 95 years, were systemically healthy Caucasian individuals from Russia. Each donor gave 8 to 10 milliliters of peripheral blood, drawn into EDTA-treated Vacutainer tubes. Ficoll-Paque density-gradient centrifugation was used to isolate PBMCs, with at least 6 million obtained per sample. Total RNA was extracted from PBMCs with Trizol reagent, with at least 5.5 micrograms obtained per sample. Naive CD45RAhigh/CD27high T cell percentages were measured by flow cytometry on a PBMC aliquot from every donor. There are 13 amino acids in the CDR3, from cysteine to phenylalanine inclusive. Kept here is only the CDR3 DNA, which spans 39 bases and is read in frame from base 1.

The V gene is TRBV12-3 or TRBV12-4 and the J gene is TRBJ2-7; no D segment can be confidently identified. Input material: blood. The clonotype originates from a woman aged 30 to 39 in good health. The nucleotides are TGTGCCGGCAGTATCGCTGGGGTTAGCGAGCAGTACTTC. Translated, this is CAGSIAGVSEQYF.